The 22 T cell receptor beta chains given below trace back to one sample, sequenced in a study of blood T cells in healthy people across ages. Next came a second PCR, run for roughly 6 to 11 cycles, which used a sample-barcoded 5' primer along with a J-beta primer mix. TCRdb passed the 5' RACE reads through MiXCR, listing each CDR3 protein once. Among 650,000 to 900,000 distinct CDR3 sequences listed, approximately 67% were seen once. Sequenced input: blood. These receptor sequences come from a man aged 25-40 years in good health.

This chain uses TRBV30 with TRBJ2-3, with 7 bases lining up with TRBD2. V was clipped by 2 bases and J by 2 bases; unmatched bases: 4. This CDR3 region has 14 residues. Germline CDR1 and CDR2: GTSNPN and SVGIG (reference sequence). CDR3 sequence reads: CAWSLAALTDTQYF. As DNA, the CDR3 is TGTGCCTGGAGTCTAGCGGCCCTCACAGATACGCAGTATTTT.

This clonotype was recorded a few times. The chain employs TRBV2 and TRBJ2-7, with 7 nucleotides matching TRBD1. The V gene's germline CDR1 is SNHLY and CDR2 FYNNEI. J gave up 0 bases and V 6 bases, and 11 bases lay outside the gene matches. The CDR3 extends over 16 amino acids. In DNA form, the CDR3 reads TGTGCCAGCAGCCTCCGAGGGGGCTTTACCTCCTACGAGCAGTACTTC. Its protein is CASSLRGGFTSYEQYF.

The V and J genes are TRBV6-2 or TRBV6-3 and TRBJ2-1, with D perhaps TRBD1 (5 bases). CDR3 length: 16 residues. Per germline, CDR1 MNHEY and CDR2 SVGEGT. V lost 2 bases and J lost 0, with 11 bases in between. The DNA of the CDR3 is TGTGCCAGCAGTTACAGCGCAGGGCTCTCCTACAATGAGCAGTTCTTC. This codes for CASSYSAGLSYNEQFF.

For the CDR3, the DNA is TGCAGTGCTAGGACAACGGGCGCCCACAATGAGCAGTTCTTC. Amino acid sequence: CSARTTGAHNEQFF. The chain combines TRBV20-1 with TRBJ2-1; D unclear. V was clipped by 3 bases and J by 5 bases, with 14 bases between them. Germline values: CDR1 DFQATT, CDR2 SNEGSKA (reference sequence). The CDR3 has 14 amino acids.

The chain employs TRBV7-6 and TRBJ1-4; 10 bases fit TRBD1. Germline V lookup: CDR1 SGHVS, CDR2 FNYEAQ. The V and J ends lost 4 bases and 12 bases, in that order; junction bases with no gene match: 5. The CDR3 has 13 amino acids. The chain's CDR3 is CASSWGTGDELFF. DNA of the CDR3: TGTGCCAGCAGCTGGGGGACAGGGGATGAACTGTTTTTT.

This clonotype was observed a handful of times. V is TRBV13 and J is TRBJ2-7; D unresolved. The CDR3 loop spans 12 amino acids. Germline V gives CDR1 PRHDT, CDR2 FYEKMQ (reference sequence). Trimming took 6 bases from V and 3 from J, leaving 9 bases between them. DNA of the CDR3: TGTGCCAGCAGGGATGGATACTACGAGCAGTACTTC. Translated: CASRDGYYEQYF.

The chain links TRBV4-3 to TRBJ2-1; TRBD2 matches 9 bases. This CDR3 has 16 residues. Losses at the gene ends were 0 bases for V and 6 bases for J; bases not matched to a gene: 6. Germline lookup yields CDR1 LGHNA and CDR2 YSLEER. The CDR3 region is CASSQDRQRGVNEQFF. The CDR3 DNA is TGCGCCAGCAGCCAAGATCGCCAGCGGGGGGTCAATGAGCAGTTCTTC.

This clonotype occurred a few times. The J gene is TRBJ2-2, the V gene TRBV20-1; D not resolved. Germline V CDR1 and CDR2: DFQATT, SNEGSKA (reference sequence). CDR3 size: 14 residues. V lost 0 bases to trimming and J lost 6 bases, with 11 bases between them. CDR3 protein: CSARDQPSAGELFF. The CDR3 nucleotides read TGCAGTGCTAGAGATCAACCCTCGGCCGGGGAGCTGTTTTTT.

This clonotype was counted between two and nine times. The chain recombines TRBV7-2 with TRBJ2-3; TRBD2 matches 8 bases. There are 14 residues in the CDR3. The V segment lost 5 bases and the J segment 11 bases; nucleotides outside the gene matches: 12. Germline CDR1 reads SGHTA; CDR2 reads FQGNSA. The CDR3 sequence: CASSPSWSGGLQYF. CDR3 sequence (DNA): TGTGCCAGCAGCCCGTCGTGGAGCGGGGGTCTGCAGTATTTT. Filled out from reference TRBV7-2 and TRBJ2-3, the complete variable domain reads GAGVSQSPSNKVTEKGKDVELRCDPISGHTALYWYRQSLGQGLEFLIYFQGNSAPDKSGLPSDRFSAERTGGSVSTLTIQRTQQEDSAVYLCASSPSWSGGLQYFGPGTRLTVL.

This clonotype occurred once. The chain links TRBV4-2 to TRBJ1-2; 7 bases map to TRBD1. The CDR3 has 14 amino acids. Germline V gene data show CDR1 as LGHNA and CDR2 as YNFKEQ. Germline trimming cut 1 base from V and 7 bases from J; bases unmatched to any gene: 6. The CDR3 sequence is CASSQGQGDCGYTF. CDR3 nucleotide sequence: TGTGCCAGCAGCCAAGGGCAGGGGGACTGTGGCTACACCTTC.

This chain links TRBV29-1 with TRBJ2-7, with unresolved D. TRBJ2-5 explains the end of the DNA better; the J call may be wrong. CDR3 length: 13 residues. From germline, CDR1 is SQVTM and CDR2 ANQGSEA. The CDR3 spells CSVEDRRSGTQYF. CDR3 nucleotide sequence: TGCAGCGTTGAAGACCGCCGAAGTGGGACCCAGTACTTC.

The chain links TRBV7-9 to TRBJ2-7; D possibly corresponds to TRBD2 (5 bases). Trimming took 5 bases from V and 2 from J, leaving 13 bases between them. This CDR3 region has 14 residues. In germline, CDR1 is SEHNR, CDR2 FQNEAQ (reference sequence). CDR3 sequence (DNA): TGTGCCAGCAGCACGCTGACGGGAACCTACGAGCAGTACTTC. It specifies CASSTLTGTYEQYF.

The CDR3 protein is CATRQGLDNEQFF. The DNA of the CDR3 is TGTGCCACCCGACAGGGGTTAGACAATGAGCAGTTCTTC. This chain uses TRBV10-3 with TRBJ2-1; 8 positions agree with TRBD1. Germline CDR1 ENHRY, CDR2 SYGVKD. V was clipped by 10 bases and J by 5 bases; unmatched bases: 7. The CDR3 runs to 13 residues.

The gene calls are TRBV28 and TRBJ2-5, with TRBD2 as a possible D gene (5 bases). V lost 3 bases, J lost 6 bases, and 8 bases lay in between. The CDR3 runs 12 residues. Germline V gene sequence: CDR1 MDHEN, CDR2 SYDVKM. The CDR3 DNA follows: TGTGCCAGCAGTTTCGGGGAAAAGACCCAGTACTTC. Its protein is CASSFGEKTQYF. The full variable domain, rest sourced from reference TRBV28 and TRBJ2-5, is DVKVTQSSRYLVKRTGEKVFLECVQDMDHENMFWYRQDPGLGLRLIYFSYDVKMKEKGDIPEGYSVSREKKERFSLILESASTNQTSMYLCASSFGEKTQYFGPGTRLLVL.

This CDR3 reads CASSYGPGGGQYF. CDR3 nucleotide sequence: TGTGCCAGCAGTTACGGTCCCGGGGGTGGGCAGTATTTT. V usage is TRBV6-5 and J usage is TRBJ2-3, with D maybe TRBD2 (6 bases). CDR1 is MNHEY, CDR2 SVGAGI, per germline. V was pared by 2 bases and J by 11 bases, with 14 bases between. The CDR3 is 13 residues long.

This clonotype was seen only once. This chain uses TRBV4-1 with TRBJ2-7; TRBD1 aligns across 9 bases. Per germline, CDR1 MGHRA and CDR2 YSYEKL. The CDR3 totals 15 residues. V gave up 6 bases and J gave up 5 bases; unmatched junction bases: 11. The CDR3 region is CASSLLGTGLDEQYF. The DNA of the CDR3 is TGCGCCAGCAGTCTTCTCGGGACAGGGCTTGACGAGCAGTACTTC.

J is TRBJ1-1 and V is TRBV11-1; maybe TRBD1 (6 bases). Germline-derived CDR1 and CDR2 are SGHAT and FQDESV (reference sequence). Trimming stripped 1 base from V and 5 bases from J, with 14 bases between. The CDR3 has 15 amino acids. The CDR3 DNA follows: TGTGCCAGCAGCTTAGTGAAGACAGGCAATACTGAAGCTTTCTTT. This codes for CASSLVKTGNTEAFF.

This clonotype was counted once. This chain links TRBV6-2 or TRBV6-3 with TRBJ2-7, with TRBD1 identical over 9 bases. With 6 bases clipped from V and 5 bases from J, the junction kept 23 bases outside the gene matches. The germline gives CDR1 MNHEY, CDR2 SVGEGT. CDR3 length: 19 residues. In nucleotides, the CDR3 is TGTGCCAGCAGCGACCCGGGACAGGGCAGTATGGGCGCTCTCCACGAGCAGTACTTC. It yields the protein CASSDPGQGSMGALHEQYF.

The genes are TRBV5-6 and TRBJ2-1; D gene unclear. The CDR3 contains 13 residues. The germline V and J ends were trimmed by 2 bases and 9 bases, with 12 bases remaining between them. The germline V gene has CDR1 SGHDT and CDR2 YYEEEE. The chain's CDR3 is CASSFGPVREQFF. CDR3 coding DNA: TGTGCCAGCAGCTTTGGACCGGTACGTGAGCAGTTCTTC.

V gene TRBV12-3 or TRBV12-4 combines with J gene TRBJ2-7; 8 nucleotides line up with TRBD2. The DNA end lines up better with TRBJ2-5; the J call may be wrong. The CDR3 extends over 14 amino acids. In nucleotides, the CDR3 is TGTGCCAGCAGTCCCCGGGAGGGCAGGGAGACCCAGTACTTC. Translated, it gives CASSPREGRETQYF.

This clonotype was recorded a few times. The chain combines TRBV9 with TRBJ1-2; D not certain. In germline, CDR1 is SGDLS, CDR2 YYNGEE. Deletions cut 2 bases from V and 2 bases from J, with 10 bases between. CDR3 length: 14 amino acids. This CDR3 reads CASSVGRANYGYTF. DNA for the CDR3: TGTGCCAGCAGCGTCGGACGGGCAAACTATGGCTACACCTTC.

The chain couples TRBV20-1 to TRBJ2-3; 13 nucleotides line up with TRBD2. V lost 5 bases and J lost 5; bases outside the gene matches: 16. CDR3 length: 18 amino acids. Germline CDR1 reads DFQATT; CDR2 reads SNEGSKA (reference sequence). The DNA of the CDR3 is TGCAGTGCTCTACTAGCGGGGGGGCGCTTTATTGACGGAGATACGCAGTATTTT. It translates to CSALLAGGRFIDGDTQYF.